This T cell receptor beta chain was identified in a study of cytomegalovirus exposure and HLA in healthy donors. This clone was counted a few times. The antigen remains unidentified. Researchers ran the PCR with 60 Vbeta and 13 Jbeta primers. This table comes from immunoSEQ multiplex PCR, and its TCRdb copy is limited to in-frame clones, with some not included. The sample lists around 110,000 clones; roughly 9% were seen once. General study points: Generally TCR sequences proved uncommon, though certain public TCRs appeared in numerous donors. Another analysis was done later, and it associated roughly 15,000 TCR beta sequences with HLA alleles at 0.05 false discovery rate.

Per the germline V gene, CDR1 is MNHEY and CDR2 is SVGAGI. The CDR3 is made up of 16 amino acids. Between the trimmed V and J ends, which lost 2 bases and 4 bases, there was a span of 17 bases. The clonotype was recovered from a young man in good health and CMV-seronegative. Sequencing was done on a sample of PBMCs. The genes are TRBV6-5 and TRBJ1-2; TRBD1 is a possible D gene (5 bases). The CDR3 region has the DNA TGTGCCAGCAGTTACGGTCAGGGAGGGGCTTTCTATGGCTACACCTTC. It specifies CASSYGQGGAFYGYTF.